Sequencing of this TCR beta chain was carried out in a study of cytomegalovirus exposure and HLA in healthy donors. Study-level findings and limits: Common viral pathogens seemed to be connected with several of the most significant clusters, according to a later analysis. The HLA-A and HLA-B alleles of most subjects were reportedly predicted accurately from TCR beta sequences.

This PCR relied on a set of 60 Vbeta primers and 13 Jbeta primers. The table came from immunoSEQ multiplex PCR; TCRdb's copy has only in-frame clones and leaves some out. Of 150,000 to 200,000 clones listed, approximately 75% are singletons. This clone was seen only a few times. What it binds is not known. Germline CDR1 is KGHSH and CDR2 is LQKENI. The germline V and J ends were trimmed by 3 bases and 3 bases, with 12 bases remaining between them. CDR3 length: 14 residues. Material: PBMCs. This chain links TRBV18 with TRBJ2-7; D might be TRBD1 (5 bases). This TCR was recovered from a woman aged 18-29 years in good health and CMV-seronegative. In DNA form, the CDR3 reads TGTGCCAGCTCACCGACCGCTCAGGGCTACGAGCAGTACTTC. Translated, it gives CASSPTAQGYEQYF.